These T cell receptor beta chains were read from a single sample in a study of cytotoxic CD8 clonotypes in ibrutinib-treated CLL. TCRdb keeps only in-frame clones here, not all; method: immunoSEQ multiplex PCR. The sample lists some 200,000 clones, more than 75% occurring once. The specimen comprised PBMCs, sampled after 12 months of ibrutinib treatment. The receptors come from a human donor with chronic lymphocytic leukemia. The CDR3 runs from the conserved cysteine through the conserved F or W. The D gene is left open where the match is weak. The size of a clone is reported for some rows only, either as once, few or many, or as a class for expanded clones.

d_call j_call v_call clone_size cdr3_aa cdr3_nt
- TRBJ2-2 TRBV5-6 - CASSMEGVQAGELFF TGTGCCAGCAGCATGGAAGGGGTTCAGGCCGGGGAGCTGTTTTTT
- TRBJ1-3 TRBV6-1 - CASNPTGFSGNTIYF TGTGCCAGCAATCCTACAGGATTCTCTGGAAACACCATATATTTT
- TRBJ2-1 TRBV25-1 - CASSEYYNEQFF TGTGCCAGCAGTGAATACTACAATGAGCAGTTCTTC
- TRBJ1-1 TRBV11-1 few CASSPRGDTEAFF TGTGCCAGCAGCCCGAGGGGGGACACTGAAGCTTTCTTT
- TRBJ1-2 TRBV6-6 few CASRKQGSGYTF TGTGCCAGCAGGAAGCAGGGGTCGGGCTACACCTTC
- TRBJ2-4 TRBV5-6 - CASSEGTLSGDIQYF TGTGCCAGCAGCGAGGGGACCCTAAGTGGGGACATTCAGTACTTC
- TRBJ2-1 TRBV6-5 - CASSPGGFNNEQFF TGTGCCAGCAGTCCCGGAGGATTCAACAATGAGCAGTTCTTC
- TRBJ1-1 TRBV13 many CASSMRIEAFF TGTGCCAGCAGCATGAGAATTGAAGCTTTCTTT
- TRBJ1-2 TRBV18 - CASSPRTSRTYGYTF TGTGCCAGCTCACCCCGGACCTCTAGGACTTATGGCTACACCTTC
TRBD1 TRBJ2-4 TRBV5-1 - CASSLPGQGKNIQYF TGCGCCAGCAGCTTGCCGGGACAGGGAAAAAACATTCAGTACTTC
- TRBJ1-2 TRBV18 - CASSPSPATYGYTF TGTGCCAGCTCACCGAGCCCAGCAACCTATGGCTACACCTTC
- TRBJ2-1 TRBV5-1 many CASSLLPSYNEQFF TGCGCCAGCAGCTTGTTGCCGTCCTACAATGAGCAGTTCTTC
- TRBJ2-4 TRBV18 once CASSPEVSIAKNIQYF TGTGCCAGCTCACCAGAAGTCAGTATTGCCAAAAACATTCAGTACTTC
- TRBJ1-2 TRBV7-3 few CASSPSGRDGYTF TGTGCCAGCAGCCCCTCGGGGAGGGATGGCTACACCTTC
- TRBJ2-7 TRBV28 many CATRSGTYEQYF TGTGCCACCAGGAGCGGGACATACGAGCAGTACTTC
- TRBJ2-5 TRBV27 - CASSLTGLHKETQYF TGTGCCAGCAGTCTGACAGGTTTACATAAAGAGACCCAGTACTTC
- TRBJ1-4 TRBV9 - CASSVEGEKLFF TGTGCCAGCAGCGTAGAGGGGGAAAAACTGTTTTTT
TRBD1 TRBJ1-5 TRBV2 - CASTGQHSNQPQHF TGTGCCAGTACGGGACAGCATAGCAATCAGCCCCAGCATTTT
- TRBJ2-1 TRBV15 - CATSRDLFGAGGRNEQFF TGTGCCACCAGCAGAGATCTTTTTGGTGCCGGGGGCCGTAATGAGCAGTTCTTC
- TRBJ1-3 TRBV9 - CASSAGPSTRNTIYF TGTGCCAGCAGCGCGGGACCTTCGACCCGAAACACCATATATTTT
TRBD1 TRBJ1-1 TRBV5-1 - CASSLTGGTEAFF TGCGCCAGCAGCTTGACAGGGGGCACTGAAGCTTTCTTT
TRBD1 TRBJ2-7 TRBV29-1 - CSVEPDRGNEQYF TGCAGCGTTGAACCCGACAGGGGAAACGAGCAGTACTTC
TRBD2 TRBJ2-7 TRBV19 - CASSSGRGSYEQYF TGTGCCAGTAGTAGCGGGAGGGGCTCCTACGAGCAGTACTTC
- TRBJ2-7 TRBV27 - CASSLSPDRSSYEQYF TGTGCCAGCAGTTTATCCCCTGATCGGAGCTCCTACGAGCAGTACTTC
- TRBJ1-4 TRBV5-1 - CASSDPSGNEKLFF TGCGCCAGCAGCGACCCCTCGGGGAATGAAAAACTGTTTTTT
- TRBJ1-2 TRBV5-1 once CASSLSALPNYGYTF TGCGCCAGCAGCTTAAGTGCGCTCCCGAACTATGGCTACACCTTC
- TRBJ2-7 TRBV27 once CASSLFSGNSYEQYF TGTGCCAGCAGTTTATTTAGCGGAAACTCCTACGAGCAGTACTTC
TRBD2 TRBJ2-3 TRBV5-1 - CASSLTSGGTDTQYF TGCGCCAGCAGCTTGACTAGCGGGGGCACAGATACGCAGTATTTT
- TRBJ1-2 TRBV10-3 - CAISDPGQSFNSGTF TGTGCCATCAGTGATCCGGGACAAAGTTTTAATTCGGGCACCTTC
- TRBJ2-3 TRBV6-1 once CASSDAVGGTDTQYF TGTGCCAGCAGTGACGCGGTAGGGGGCACAGATACGCAGTATTTT
- TRBJ1-5 TRBV27 - CASRFAGGAGNQPQHF TGTGCCAGCAGATTCGCTGGGGGCGCGGGCAATCAGCCCCAGCATTTT
TRBD1 TRBJ1-2 TRBV5-6 - CASSLGQGDGYTF TGTGCCAGCAGCTTGGGACAGGGAGACGGCTACACCTTC
- TRBJ2-3 TRBV27 - CASSPDWISVGYTQYF TGTGCCAGCAGCCCTGATTGGATCTCAGTTGGGTATACGCAGTATTTT
- TRBJ1-1 TRBV4-1 - CASSHPGGAGVTEAFF TGCGCCAGCAGCCATCCCGGGGGAGCAGGGGTCACTGAAGCTTTCTTT
- TRBJ2-1 TRBV20-1 - CSALTRLEQFF TGCAGTGCACTGACTCGTCTTGAGCAGTTCTTC
- TRBJ2-1 TRBV6-5 - CASGQGPYNEQFF TGTGCCAGCGGCCAAGGGCCTTACAATGAGCAGTTCTTC
TRBD2 TRBJ2-1 TRBV6-4 few CASSDSSGSYNEQFF TGTGCCAGCAGTGACTCTAGCGGGTCCTACAATGAGCAGTTCTTC
TRBD2 TRBJ2-1 TRBV6-6 - CASRPGLAQHNEQFF TGTGCCAGCCGGCCGGGACTAGCGCAACACAATGAGCAGTTCTTC
TRBD2 TRBJ2-1 TRBV5-1 - CASSLVPGEGREQFF TGCGCCAGCAGCTTGGTACCGGGGGAGGGCCGTGAGCAGTTCTTC
- TRBJ2-1 TRBV5-1 - CASSSEGGEQFF TGCGCCAGCAGCTCGGAAGGGGGTGAGCAGTTCTTC
- TRBJ2-7 TRBV6-5 - CASSYVGEPYEQYF TGTGCCAGCAGTTACGTGGGGGAACCCTACGAGCAGTACTTC
- TRBJ2-5 TRBV6-5 - CASRLGPPSHFQYF TGTGCCAGCAGACTCGGCCCACCTTCCCACTTCCAGTACTTC
TRBD2 TRBJ2-1 TRBV29-1 - CSVAAGGPHEQFF TGCAGCGTTGCAGCGGGAGGACCACATGAGCAGTTCTTC
- TRBJ2-7 TRBV7-9 - CASSSGDLTYEQYF TGTGCCAGCAGCTCCGGGGACTTAACCTACGAGCAGTACTTC
TRBD1 TRBJ2-1 TRBV5-1 - CASSRGQGLSYNEQFF TGCGCCAGCAGCCGAGGACAGGGTCTTTCCTACAATGAGCAGTTCTTC